These 25 T cell receptor beta chains were sequenced from one sample in a study of T-cell memory formation after mild COVID-19 (dated by TCRdb to the early 2020s). Receptor libraries were prepared by 5' RACE. Sequencing was performed on an Illumina NovaSeq 6000. In TCRdb, the public reads were trimmed at Q25 with fastp and aligned with MiXCR, with productive beta chains retained. Rows are combined by CDR3 protein, so each entry shows the most common genes and DNA. Across this sample there are around 420,000 distinct CDR3 sequences, with approximately 24% seen only once. The ten largest clones add up to 8.5% to 9% of the sample. The sample comprised PBMCs or a T cell subset sorted from them (not recorded which). The receptors were gathered from an adult woman who had mild COVID-19 (a few samples of this study predate the infection). The sample titles of this study are shuffled in the database, so cell type and time point are left out; the donor was told from shared clones.

The CDR3 DNA follows: TGTGCCAGCTCACCTATTCAGGGGGCAGGTGAAGCTTTCTTT. Translating it yields CASSPIQGAGEAFF. V gene TRBV18 combines with J gene TRBJ1-1; TRBD1 matches 8 bases. This CDR3 region has 14 residues. In germline, CDR1 is KGHSH, CDR2 LQKENI. Trimming at V came to 3 bases and at J to 7 bases, leaving 7 bases not matched to a gene.

V and J are TRBV30 and TRBJ1-1; D may be TRBD1 (5 bases). The V and J ends lost 1 base and 1 base respectively, with 7 bases between them. From germline, CDR1 is GTSNPN and CDR2 SVGIG (reference sequence). The length of the CDR3 is 13 residues. The CDR3 here is CAWSGQGNTEAFF. The DNA of the CDR3 is TGTGCCTGGAGTGGGCAGGGGAACACTGAAGCTTTCTTT.

This clonotype occurred a few times. This rearrangement joins TRBV3-1 to TRBJ2-7; D possibly uses TRBD1 or TRBD2 (5 bases each). The germline V gene encodes CDR1 LGHDT and CDR2 YNNKEL (reference sequence). This CDR3 spans 14 amino acids. The ends were cut back, 4 bases at V and 5 bases at J, with 15 bases in the middle. CDR3 sequence (DNA): TGTGCCAGCAGCCCCCCGGGGCGCGGTGACGAGCAGTACTTC. It translates to CASSPPGRGDEQYF.

The chain couples TRBV4-2 to TRBJ1-5; tentative D call: TRBD1 (5 bases). Germline V gene data show CDR1 as LGHNA and CDR2 as YNFKEQ. The CDR3 consists of 15 residues. The V gene lost 3 bases and the J gene lost 2 bases, with 11 bases spanning the gap. DNA for the CDR3: TGTGCCAGCAGCCAGCAGCGAGGGGGCAATCAGCCCCAGCATTTT. Translation gives CASSQQRGGNQPQHF.

This clonotype was seen only once. This chain connects TRBV9 to TRBJ1-1, with a possible D match to TRBD1 (5 bases). This CDR3 contains 12 residues. Trimming shortened V by 2 bases and J by 9 bases, and 11 bases separated the two germline ends. From germline, CDR1 is SGDLS and CDR2 YYNGEE. The DNA of the CDR3 is TGTGCCAGCAGCGTCGGGACGGCTAAAGCTTTCTTT. It is translated as CASSVGTAKAFF. Supplemented by reference TRBV9 and TRBJ1-1, the full variable domain reads DSGVTQTPKHLITATGQRVTLRCSPRSGDLSVYWYQQSLDQGLQFLIQYYNGEERAKGNILERFSAQQFPDLHSELNLSSLELGDSALYFCASSVGTAKAFFGQGTRLTVV.

In its sample, this clonotype was seen a few times. V and J are TRBV7-2 and TRBJ2-3; 10 bases align to TRBD2. CDR1 and CDR2 from the germline V gene are SGHTA and FQGNSA. The CDR3 is made up of 16 amino acids. Trimming at V came to 7 bases and at J to 2 bases, leaving 9 bases not matched to a gene. CDR3 sequence reads: CASIRTSGSLTDTQYF. The CDR3 coding sequence is TGTGCCAGCATCCGGACTAGCGGATCTCTCACAGATACGCAGTATTTT.

Only a few counts were recorded for this clonotype. The rearrangement joins TRBV27 to TRBJ2-7, with 8 nucleotides matching TRBD2. Germline V CDR1 and CDR2: MNHEY, SMNVEV (reference sequence). Unmatched junction bases numbered 12, after V lost 6 bases and J lost 5 bases. This CDR3 is 15 amino acids long. The CDR3 loop is CASSPFSGGPDEQYF. As DNA, the CDR3 is TGTGCCAGCAGCCCGTTCTCGGGGGGGCCCGACGAGCAGTACTTC.

A few counts support this clonotype. The chain employs TRBV3-1 and TRBJ2-2; TRBD1 matches at 8 bases. J was trimmed by 7 bases and V by 3 bases; bases with no gene match: 13. CDR1 is LGHDT, CDR2 YNNKEL, per germline (reference sequence). This CDR3 is 17 amino acids long. The CDR3 reads CASSHPPGQVEIGELFF. CDR3 bases: TGTGCCAGCAGCCACCCTCCGGGACAGGTCGAGATCGGGGAGCTGTTTTTT.

The chain joins TRBV27 to TRBJ1-1; 8 nucleotides match TRBD1. The CDR3 totals 15 residues. Germline V gene sequence: CDR1 MNHEY, CDR2 SMNVEV (reference sequence). With V trimmed by 3 bases and J by 5 bases, 8 bases remained unmatched. CDR3 coding DNA: TGTGCCAGCAGTTTCCAGGGGGCGGGTGAAACTGAAGCTTTCTTT. Amino acids: CASSFQGAGETEAFF.

This clonotype was counted only a few times. The V call is TRBV7-9, the J call TRBJ2-1; 12 bases match TRBD2. V lost 1 base, J lost 8 bases, and 3 bases stayed unmatched. CDR1 is SEHNR and CDR2 is FQNEAQ in the germline V gene (reference sequence). The CDR3 sequence is 15 residues long. CDR3 bases: TGTGCCAGCAGCTTAGTTCTAGCGGGAGGGGATGAGCAGTTCTTC. Its protein product is CASSLVLAGGDEQFF.

The chain links TRBV12-3 or TRBV12-4 to TRBJ2-1; 7 bases are shared with TRBD1. The CDR3 runs to 14 residues. Trimming removed 5 bases from V and 6 bases from J; junction bases left unmatched: 7. The CDR3 DNA sequence: TGTGCCAGCAGTCCACGAGGGGGCTTCAATGAGCAGTTCTTC. Translating it yields CASSPRGGFNEQFF.

This clonotype was observed a handful of times. The V call is TRBV5-1, the J call TRBJ2-7; possibly TRBD1 for D (6 bases). V gave up 3 bases and J gave up 2 bases, with 21 bases separating them. Germline V CDR1 and CDR2: SGHRS, YFSETQ. The CDR3 runs to 17 residues. The CDR3 protein is CASSSTPYRVETYEQYF. CDR3 sequence (DNA): TGCGCCAGCAGCTCCACCCCCTACAGGGTCGAAACCTACGAGCAGTACTTC.

This clonotype was counted a few times. The chain recombines TRBV27 with TRBJ1-5; D gene uncertain. Germline-derived CDR1 and CDR2 are MNHEY and SMNVEV (reference sequence). V lost 5 bases to trimming and J lost 0 bases, with 14 bases between them. CDR3 size: 16 residues. The CDR3 loop is CASSPRPPYSNQPQHF. CDR3 DNA: TGTGCCAGCAGTCCACGGCCCCCTTATAGCAATCAGCCCCAGCATTTT.

This clonotype was seen more than once but under ten times. The rearrangement uses TRBV5-1 and TRBJ2-1; 7 bases match TRBD2. This CDR3 is built from 17 residues. V lost 3 bases, J lost 4 bases, and 13 bases stayed unmatched. CDR1 and CDR2 (germline): SGHRS, YFSETQ. The CDR3 bases are TGCGCCAGCAGCTCGACGTCTGCGGGAGACCCATACAATGAGCAGTTCTTC. This codes for CASSSTSAGDPYNEQFF.

In its sample, this clonotype was seen a few times. The rearrangement uses TRBV4-1 and TRBJ2-5, with D perhaps TRBD1 or TRBD2 (5 bases each). With 0 bases removed from V and 5 bases from J, the gap between germline ends came to 10 bases. The CDR3 extends over 14 amino acids. Germline V CDR1 and CDR2: MGHRA, YSYEKL. In DNA form, the CDR3 reads TGCGCCAGCAGCCAAGACGGGGCCGCGGAGACCCAGTACTTC. As protein: CASSQDGAAETQYF.

The V gene is TRBV12-3 or TRBV12-4, the J gene TRBJ2-3; 8 nucleotides align to TRBD2. J was trimmed by 0 bases and V by 3 bases; bases with no gene match: 2. The CDR3 has 15 residues. Here the CDR3 reads CASSLRGASTDTQYF. DNA of the CDR3: TGTGCCAGCAGTTTGCGGGGGGCTAGCACAGATACGCAGTATTTT.

In its sample, this clonotype was seen once. This sequence joins TRBV7-8 and TRBJ1-1; 7 positions match TRBD1. Germline V gene sequence: CDR1 SGHVS, CDR2 FQNEAQ. The junction had 5 bases not matched to a gene; V was cut back by 4 bases and J by 6 bases. The CDR3 loop spans 13 amino acids. CDR3 sequence (DNA): TGTGCCAGCAGCTCCACAGGGGAATCTGAAGCTTTCTTT. This translates into CASSSTGESEAFF.

This clonotype was seen a few times. The rearrangement uses TRBV6-5 and TRBJ2-6, with D uncertain. CDR3 size: 18 residues. Germline CDR1 MNHEY, CDR2 SVGAGI. V dropped 7 bases and J dropped 0 bases, with 19 bases sitting between them. The CDR3 spells CASTSRHSSYSGANVLTF. In DNA, the CDR3 is TGTGCCAGCACCTCACGACACTCCAGTTACTCTGGGGCCAACGTCCTGACTTTC.

As regards this clonotype: A read error may produce the germline difference seen at one junction end. The chain recombines TRBV29-1 with TRBJ2-2; D may correspond to TRBD1 or TRBD2 (5 bases each). The CDR3 contains 15 residues. From germline, CDR1 is SQVTM and CDR2 ANQGSEA. The CDR3 sequence: CSAAKGPGHTGELIF. CDR3 nucleotide sequence: TGCAGCGCCGCAAAGGGACCGGGCCACACCGGGGAGCTGATTTTT.

The chain couples TRBV5-1 to TRBJ2-1; 8 positions agree with TRBD2. V was clipped by 0 bases and J by 7 bases; unmatched bases: 6. This CDR3 has 15 residues. Germline V CDR1 and CDR2: SGHRS, YFSETQ. CDR3 in amino acids: CASSLVSGVVNEQFF. The CDR3 DNA reads TGCGCCAGCAGCTTGGTTAGCGGGGTTGTGAATGAGCAGTTCTTC.

The rearrangement links TRBV9 to TRBJ2-2; D gene ambiguous. CDR3 size: 12 residues. Germline V gene data show CDR1 as SGDLS and CDR2 as YYNGEE. The germline V and J ends were trimmed by 0 bases and 6 bases, with 3 bases remaining between them. The CDR3 is CASSVVAGELFF. CDR3 coding DNA: TGTGCCAGCAGCGTAGTTGCCGGGGAGCTGTTTTTT.

This clonotype was detected only a few times. This rearrangement joins TRBV11-2 to TRBJ2-2; D is possibly TRBD2 (6 bases). Germline CDR1 SGHAT, CDR2 FQNNGV. The V end was cut by 1 base, the J end by 4 bases, with 10 bases between. The length of the CDR3 is 15 residues. CDR3 nucleotide sequence: TGTGCCAGCAGCTTAGCGGGAGCGGGCACCGGGGAGCTGTTTTTT. Protein product: CASSLAGAGTGELFF.

The V call is TRBV15, the J call TRBJ1-5, with 7 bases matching TRBD1. CDR3 size: 15 residues. J lost 3 bases, V lost 5 bases, and 7 bases had no gene match. CDR1 and CDR2 (germline): LNHNV, YYDKDF (reference sequence). The DNA of the CDR3 is TGTGCCACCAGCTTGGGGACAGTAAACAATCAGCCCCAGCATTTT. This encodes CATSLGTVNNQPQHF.

This chain links TRBV2 with TRBJ2-7, with 9 nucleotides matching TRBD2. J was trimmed by 3 bases and V by 3 bases; bases with no gene match: 6. The CDR3 runs to 15 residues. Germline-derived CDR1 and CDR2 are SNHLY and FYNNEI. Here the CDR3 reads CASSDSAGGNYEQYF. CDR3 DNA sequence: TGTGCCAGCAGTGATTCGGCGGGAGGGAACTACGAGCAGTACTTC.

The chain couples TRBV12-3 or TRBV12-4 to TRBJ1-5, with TRBD1 identical over 7 bases. The J segment lost 3 bases and the V segment lost 6 bases, leaving 8 bases of the junction unmatched. The CDR3 contains 15 residues. In nucleotides, the CDR3 is TGTGCCAGCAGGCTACCGGGACAGTTCAATCAGCCCCAGCATTTT. Residues: CASRLPGQFNQPQHF.